This T cell receptor (beta chain) is from a study of radiation and T cells in renal cell carcinoma. TCRdb keeps only in-frame clones here, not all; method: immunoSEQ multiplex PCR. The sample includes roughly 120,000 clones, roughly 77% seen only once; the top ten take about 1.9%. Noted time point: blood 2 weeks post-SBRT. The treatment: 15 Gy SBRT to primary tumor, nephrectomy 4 weeks later. Serial blood draws occurred at baseline and 2 and 4 weeks post-SBRT. This clone was detected a few times. The antigen remains undetermined. This CDR3 region has 14 residues. Germline values: CDR1 LNHDA, CDR2 SQIVND (reference sequence). The V gene end was trimmed by 6 bases and the J gene end by 1 base; junction bases not matched to a gene: 2. Study outcomes and limitations: Baseline intratumoral clonotype presence is unknown without pretreatment biopsies.

This specimen was blood, taken from a patient whose treatment included radiotherapy and nephrectomy. The gene calls are TRBV19 and TRBJ1-2; 10 positions match TRBD1. The source of this sequence is a woman aged 55 to 70 with renal cell carcinoma. CDR3 coding DNA: TGTGCCAGTAGCGGACAGGGGGGTAACTATGGCTACACCTTC. This sequence encodes CASSGQGGNYGYTF.